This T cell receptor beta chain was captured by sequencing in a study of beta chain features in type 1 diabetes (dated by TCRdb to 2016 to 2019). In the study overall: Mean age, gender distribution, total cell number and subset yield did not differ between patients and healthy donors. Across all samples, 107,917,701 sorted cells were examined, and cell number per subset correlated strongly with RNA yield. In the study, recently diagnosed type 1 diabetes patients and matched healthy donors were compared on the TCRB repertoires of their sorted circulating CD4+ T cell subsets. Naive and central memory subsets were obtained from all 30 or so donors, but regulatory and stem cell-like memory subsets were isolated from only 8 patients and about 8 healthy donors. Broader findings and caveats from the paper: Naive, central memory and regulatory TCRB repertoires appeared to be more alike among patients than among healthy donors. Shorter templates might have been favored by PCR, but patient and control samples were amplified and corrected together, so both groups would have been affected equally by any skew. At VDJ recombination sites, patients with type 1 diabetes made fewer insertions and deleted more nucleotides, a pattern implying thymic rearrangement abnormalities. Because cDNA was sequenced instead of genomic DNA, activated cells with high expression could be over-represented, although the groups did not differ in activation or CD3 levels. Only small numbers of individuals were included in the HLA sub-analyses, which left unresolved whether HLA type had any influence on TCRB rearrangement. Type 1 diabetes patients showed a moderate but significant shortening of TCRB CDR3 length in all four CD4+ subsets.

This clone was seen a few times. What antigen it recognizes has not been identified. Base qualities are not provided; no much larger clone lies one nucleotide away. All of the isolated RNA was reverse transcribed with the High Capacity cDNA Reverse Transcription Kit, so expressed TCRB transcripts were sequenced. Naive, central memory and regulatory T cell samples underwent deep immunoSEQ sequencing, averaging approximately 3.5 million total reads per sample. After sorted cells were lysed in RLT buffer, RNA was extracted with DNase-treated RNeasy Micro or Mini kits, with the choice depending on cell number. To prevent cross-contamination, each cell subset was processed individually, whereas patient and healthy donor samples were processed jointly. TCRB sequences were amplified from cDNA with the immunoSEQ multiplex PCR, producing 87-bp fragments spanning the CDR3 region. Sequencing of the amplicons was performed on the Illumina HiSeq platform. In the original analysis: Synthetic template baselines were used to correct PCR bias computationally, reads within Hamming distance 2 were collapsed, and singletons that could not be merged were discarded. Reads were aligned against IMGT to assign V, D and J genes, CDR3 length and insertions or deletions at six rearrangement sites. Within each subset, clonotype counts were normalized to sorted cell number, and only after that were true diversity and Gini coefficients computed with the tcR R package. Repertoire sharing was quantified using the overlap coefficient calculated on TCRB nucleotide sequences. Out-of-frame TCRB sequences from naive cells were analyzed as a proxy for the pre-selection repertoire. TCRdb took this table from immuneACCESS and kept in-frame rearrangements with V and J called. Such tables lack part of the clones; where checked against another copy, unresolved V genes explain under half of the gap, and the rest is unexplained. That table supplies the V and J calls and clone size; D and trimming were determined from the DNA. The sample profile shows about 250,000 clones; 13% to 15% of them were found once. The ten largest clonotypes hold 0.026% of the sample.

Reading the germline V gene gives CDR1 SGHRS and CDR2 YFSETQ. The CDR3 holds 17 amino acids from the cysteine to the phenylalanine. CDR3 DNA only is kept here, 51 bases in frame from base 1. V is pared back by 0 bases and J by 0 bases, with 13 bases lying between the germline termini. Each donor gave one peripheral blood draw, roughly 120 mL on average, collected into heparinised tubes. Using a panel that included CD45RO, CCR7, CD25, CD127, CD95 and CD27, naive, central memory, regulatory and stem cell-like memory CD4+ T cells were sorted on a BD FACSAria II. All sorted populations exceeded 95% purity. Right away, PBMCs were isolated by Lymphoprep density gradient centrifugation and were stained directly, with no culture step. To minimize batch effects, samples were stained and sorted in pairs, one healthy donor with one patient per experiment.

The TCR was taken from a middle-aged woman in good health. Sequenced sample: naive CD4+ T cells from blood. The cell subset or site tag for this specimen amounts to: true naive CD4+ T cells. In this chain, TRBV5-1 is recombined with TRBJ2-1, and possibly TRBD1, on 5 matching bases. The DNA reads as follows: TGCGCCAGCAGCTTGGGGATGACAGCACCCTCCTACAATGAGCAGTTCTTC. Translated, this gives CASSLGMTAPSYNEQFF.